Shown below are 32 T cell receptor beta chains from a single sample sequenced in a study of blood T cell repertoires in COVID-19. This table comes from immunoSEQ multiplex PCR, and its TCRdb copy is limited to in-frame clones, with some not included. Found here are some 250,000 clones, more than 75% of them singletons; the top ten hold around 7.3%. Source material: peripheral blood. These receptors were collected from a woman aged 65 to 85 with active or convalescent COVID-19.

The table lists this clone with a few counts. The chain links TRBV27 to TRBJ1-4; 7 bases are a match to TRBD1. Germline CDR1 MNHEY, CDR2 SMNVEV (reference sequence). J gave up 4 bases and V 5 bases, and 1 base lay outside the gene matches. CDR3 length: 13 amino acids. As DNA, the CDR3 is TGTGCCAGCAGTGGACAGGTTAATGAAAAACTGTTTTTT. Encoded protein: CASSGQVNEKLFF. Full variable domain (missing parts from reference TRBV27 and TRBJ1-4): EAQVTQNPRYLITVTGKKLTVTCSQNMNHEYMSWYRQDPGLGLRQIYYSMNVEVTDKGDVPEGYKVSRKEKRNFPLILESPSPNQTSLYFCASSGQVNEKLFFGSGTQLSVL.

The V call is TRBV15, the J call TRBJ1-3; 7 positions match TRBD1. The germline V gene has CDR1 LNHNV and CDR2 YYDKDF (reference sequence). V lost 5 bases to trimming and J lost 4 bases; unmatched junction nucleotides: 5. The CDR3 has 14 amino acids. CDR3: CATSLDRAGNTIYF. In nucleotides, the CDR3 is TGTGCCACCAGCCTTGACAGGGCCGGAAACACCATATATTTT.

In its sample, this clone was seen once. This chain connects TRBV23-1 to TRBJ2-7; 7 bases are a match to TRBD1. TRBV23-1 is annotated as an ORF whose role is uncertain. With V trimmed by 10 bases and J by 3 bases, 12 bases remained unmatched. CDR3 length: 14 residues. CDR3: CATTVRGLFYEQYF. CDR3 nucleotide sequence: TGCGCCACCACCGTTAGGGGGCTCTTCTACGAGCAGTACTTC.

CDR3 DNA: TGTGCCAGCAGTTACGGGAGGGGTAGGGGAGAGACCCAGTACTTC. Protein sequence: CASSYGRGRGETQYF. The chain employs TRBV6-5 and TRBJ2-5, with TRBD2 identical over 7 bases. CDR1 MNHEY and CDR2 SVGAGI come from the germline V gene. The junction had 7 bases not matched to a gene; V was cut back by 2 bases and J by 4 bases. The CDR3 is made up of 15 amino acids.

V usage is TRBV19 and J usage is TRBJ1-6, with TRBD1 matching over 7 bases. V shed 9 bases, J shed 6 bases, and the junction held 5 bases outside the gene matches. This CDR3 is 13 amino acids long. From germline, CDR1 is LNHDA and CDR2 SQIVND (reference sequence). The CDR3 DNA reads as TGTGCCAGCCGGGACAGCTTTAATTCACCCCTCCACTTT. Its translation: CASRDSFNSPLHF. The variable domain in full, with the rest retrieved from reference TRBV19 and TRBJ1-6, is DGGITQSPKYLFRKEGQNVTLSCEQNLNHDAMYWYRQDPGQGLRLIYYSQIVNDFQKGDIAEGYSVSREKKESFPLTVTSAQKNPTAFYLCASRDSFNSPLHFGNGTRLTVT.

The CDR3 sequence is CASSEAAANYGYTF. CDR3 in DNA: TGTGCCAGCAGTGAAGCGGCAGCTAACTATGGCTACACCTTC. V usage is TRBV6-1 and J usage is TRBJ1-2, with D uncertain. Germline lookup yields CDR1 MNHNS and CDR2 SASEGT. CDR3 length: 14 amino acids. V gave up 0 bases and J gave up 0 bases, with 5 bases separating them.

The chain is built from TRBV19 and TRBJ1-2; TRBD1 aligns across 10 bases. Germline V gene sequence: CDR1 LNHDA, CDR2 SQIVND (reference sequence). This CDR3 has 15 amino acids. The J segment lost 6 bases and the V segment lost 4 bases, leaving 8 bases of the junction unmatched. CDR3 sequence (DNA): TGTGCCAGTAGTACGCCCCGGGACAGGGGTAATGGCTACACCTTC. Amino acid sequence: CASSTPRDRGNGYTF. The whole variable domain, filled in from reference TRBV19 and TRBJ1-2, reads DGGITQSPKYLFRKEGQNVTLSCEQNLNHDAMYWYRQDPGQGLRLIYYSQIVNDFQKGDIAEGYSVSREKKESFPLTVTSAQKNPTAFYLCASSTPRDRGNGYTFGSGTRLTVV.

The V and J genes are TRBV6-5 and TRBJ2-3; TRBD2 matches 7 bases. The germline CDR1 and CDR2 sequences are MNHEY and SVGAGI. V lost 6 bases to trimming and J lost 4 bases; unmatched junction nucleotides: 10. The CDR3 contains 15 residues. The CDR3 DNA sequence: TGTGCCAGCAGCTTCAGCGGGGTCCCCGCAGATACGCAGTATTTT. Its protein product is CASSFSGVPADTQYF.

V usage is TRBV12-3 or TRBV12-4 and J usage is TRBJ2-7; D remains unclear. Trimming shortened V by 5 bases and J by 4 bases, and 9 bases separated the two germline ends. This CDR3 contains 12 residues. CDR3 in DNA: TGTGCCAGCAGTCCTTCCCCTTACGAGCAGTACTTC. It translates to CASSPSPYEQYF.

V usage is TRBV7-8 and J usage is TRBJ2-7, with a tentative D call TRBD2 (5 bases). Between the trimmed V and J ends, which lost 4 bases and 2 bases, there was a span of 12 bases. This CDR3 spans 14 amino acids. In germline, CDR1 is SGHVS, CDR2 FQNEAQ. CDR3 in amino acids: CASSSLALAYEQYF. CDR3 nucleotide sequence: TGTGCCAGCAGCTCGCTAGCTTTAGCCTACGAGCAGTACTTC.

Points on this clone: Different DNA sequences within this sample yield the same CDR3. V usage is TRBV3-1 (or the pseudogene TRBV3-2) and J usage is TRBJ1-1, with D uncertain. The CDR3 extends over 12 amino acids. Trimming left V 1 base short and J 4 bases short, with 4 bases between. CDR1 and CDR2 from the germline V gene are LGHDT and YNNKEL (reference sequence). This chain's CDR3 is CASSQGVTEAFF. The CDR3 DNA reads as TGTGCCAGCAGCCAAGGAGTCACTGAAGCTTTCTTT.

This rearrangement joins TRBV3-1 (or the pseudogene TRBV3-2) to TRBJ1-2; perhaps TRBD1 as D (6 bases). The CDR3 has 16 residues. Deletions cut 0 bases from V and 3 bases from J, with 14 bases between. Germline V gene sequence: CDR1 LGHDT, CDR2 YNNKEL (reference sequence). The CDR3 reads CASSQELTGRYYGYTF. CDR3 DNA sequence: TGTGCCAGCAGCCAAGAATTAACAGGGCGTTACTATGGCTACACCTTC.

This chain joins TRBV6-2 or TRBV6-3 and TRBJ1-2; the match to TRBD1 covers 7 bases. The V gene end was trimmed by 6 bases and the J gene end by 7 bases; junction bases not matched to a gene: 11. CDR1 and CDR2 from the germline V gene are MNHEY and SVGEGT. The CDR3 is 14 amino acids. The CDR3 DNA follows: TGTGCCAGCAGCCCCCAGACAGGGCACCCTGGCTACACCTTC. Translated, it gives CASSPQTGHPGYTF.

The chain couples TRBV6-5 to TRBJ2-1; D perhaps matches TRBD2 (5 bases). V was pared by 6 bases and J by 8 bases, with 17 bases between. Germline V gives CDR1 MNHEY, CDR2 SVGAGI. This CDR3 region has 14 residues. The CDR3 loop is CASRRGLYRDEQFF. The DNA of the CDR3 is TGTGCCAGCAGAAGAGGACTTTATCGCGATGAGCAGTTCTTC.

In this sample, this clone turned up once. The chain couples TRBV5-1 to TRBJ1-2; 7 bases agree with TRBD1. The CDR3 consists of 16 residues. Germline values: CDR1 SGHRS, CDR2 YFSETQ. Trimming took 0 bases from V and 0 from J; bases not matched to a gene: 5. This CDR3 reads CASSLGTGAANYGYTF. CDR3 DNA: TGCGCCAGCAGCTTGGGCACAGGGGCAGCTAACTATGGCTACACCTTC. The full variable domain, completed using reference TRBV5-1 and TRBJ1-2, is KAGVTQTPRYLIKTRGQQVTLSCSPISGHRSVSWYQQTPGQGLQFLFEYFSETQRNKGNFPGRFSGRQFSNSRSEMNVSTLELGDSALYLCASSLGTGAANYGYTFGSGTRLTVV.

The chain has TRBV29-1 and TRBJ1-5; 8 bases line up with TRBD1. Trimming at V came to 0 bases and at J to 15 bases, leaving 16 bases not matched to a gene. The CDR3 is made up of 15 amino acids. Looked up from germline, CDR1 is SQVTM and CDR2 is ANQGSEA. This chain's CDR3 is CSVEDTGGLGRGMHF. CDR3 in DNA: TGCAGCGTTGAAGATACAGGGGGACTGGGTAGAGGGATGCATTTT.

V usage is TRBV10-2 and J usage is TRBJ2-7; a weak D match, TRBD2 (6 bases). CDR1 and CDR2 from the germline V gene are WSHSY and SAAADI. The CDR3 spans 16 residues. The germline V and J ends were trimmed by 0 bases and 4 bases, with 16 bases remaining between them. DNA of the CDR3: TGCGCCAGCAGTGAGTCCGGGGCGGGGACTTATTACGAGCAGTACTTC. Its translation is CASSESGAGTYYEQYF.

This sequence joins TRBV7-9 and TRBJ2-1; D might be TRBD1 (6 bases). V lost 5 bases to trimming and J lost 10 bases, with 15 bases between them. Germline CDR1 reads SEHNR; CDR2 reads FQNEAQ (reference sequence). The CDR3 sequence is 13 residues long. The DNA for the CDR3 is TGTGCCAGCAGCAATATACAGGGTAACGAGCAGTTCTTC. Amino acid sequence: CASSNIQGNEQFF.

The CDR3 reads CASSLVGALLAKNIQYF. For the CDR3, the DNA is TGTGCCAGCAGCTTAGTAGGAGCCCTACTAGCCAAAAACATTCAGTACTTC. The V call is TRBV11-2, the J call TRBJ2-4; D uncertain. V was clipped by 1 base and J by 0 bases, with 13 bases between them. The CDR3 has 17 residues. Per the germline V gene, CDR1 is SGHAT and CDR2 is FQNNGV.

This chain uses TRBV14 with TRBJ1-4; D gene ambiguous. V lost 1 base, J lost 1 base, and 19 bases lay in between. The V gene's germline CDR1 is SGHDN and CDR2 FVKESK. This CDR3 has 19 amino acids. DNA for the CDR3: TGTGCCAGCAGCCAAGGCCCTTTTAGTCGAGGACTAACTAATGAAAAACTGTTTTTT. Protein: CASSQGPFSRGLTNEKLFF. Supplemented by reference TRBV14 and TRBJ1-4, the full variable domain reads EAGVTQFPSHSVIEKGQTVTLRCDPISGHDNLYWYRRVMGKEIKFLLHFVKESKQDESGMPNNRFLAERTGGTYSTLKVQPAELEDSGVYFCASSQGPFSRGLTNEKLFFGSGTQLSVL.

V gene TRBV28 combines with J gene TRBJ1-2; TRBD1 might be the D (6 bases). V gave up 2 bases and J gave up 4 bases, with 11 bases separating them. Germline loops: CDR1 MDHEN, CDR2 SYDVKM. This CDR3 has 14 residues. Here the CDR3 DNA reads TGTGCCAGCAGTTTAGGGGGCGGAGCCTATGGCTACACCTTC. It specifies CASSLGGGAYGYTF.

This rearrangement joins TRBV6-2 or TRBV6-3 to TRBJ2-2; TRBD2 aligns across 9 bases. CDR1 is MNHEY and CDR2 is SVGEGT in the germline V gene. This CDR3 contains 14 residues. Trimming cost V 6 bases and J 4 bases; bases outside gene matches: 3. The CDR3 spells CASSLGLATGELFF. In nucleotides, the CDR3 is TGTGCCAGCAGCTTGGGACTAGCCACCGGGGAGCTGTTTTTT.

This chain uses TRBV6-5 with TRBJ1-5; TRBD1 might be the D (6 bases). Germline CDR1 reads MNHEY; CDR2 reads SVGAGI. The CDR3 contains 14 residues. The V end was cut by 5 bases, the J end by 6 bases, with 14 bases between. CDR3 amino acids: CASSQQGWGQPQHF. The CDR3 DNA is TGTGCCAGCAGTCAACAGGGATGGGGTCAGCCCCAGCATTTT.

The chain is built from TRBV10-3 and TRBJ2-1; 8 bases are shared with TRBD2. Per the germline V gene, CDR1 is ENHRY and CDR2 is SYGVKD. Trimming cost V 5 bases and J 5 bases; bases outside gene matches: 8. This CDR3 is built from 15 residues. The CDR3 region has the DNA TGTGCCATCAGTTTGTCGAGCGGGGGTAACAATGAGCAGTTCTTC. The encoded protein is CAISLSSGGNNEQFF.

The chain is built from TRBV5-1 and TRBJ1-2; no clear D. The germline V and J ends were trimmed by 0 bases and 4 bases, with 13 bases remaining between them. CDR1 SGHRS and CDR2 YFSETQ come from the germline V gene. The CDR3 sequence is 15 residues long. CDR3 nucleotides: TGCGCCAGCAGCTTGGGGAGCGGAGCACCCTATGGCTACACCTTC. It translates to CASSLGSGAPYGYTF.

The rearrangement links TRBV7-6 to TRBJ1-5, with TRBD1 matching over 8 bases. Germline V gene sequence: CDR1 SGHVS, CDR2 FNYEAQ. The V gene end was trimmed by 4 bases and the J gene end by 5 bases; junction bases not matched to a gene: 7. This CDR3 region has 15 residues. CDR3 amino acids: CASSSTLTGDQPQHF. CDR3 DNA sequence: TGTGCCAGCAGCTCCACCTTGACAGGGGATCAGCCCCAGCATTTT. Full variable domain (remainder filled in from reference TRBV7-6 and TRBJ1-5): GAGVSQSPRYKVTKRGQDVALRCDPISGHVSLYWYRQALGQGPEFLTYFNYEAQQDKSGLPNDRFSAERPEGSISTLTIQRTEQRDSAMYRCASSSTLTGDQPQHFGDGTRLSIL.

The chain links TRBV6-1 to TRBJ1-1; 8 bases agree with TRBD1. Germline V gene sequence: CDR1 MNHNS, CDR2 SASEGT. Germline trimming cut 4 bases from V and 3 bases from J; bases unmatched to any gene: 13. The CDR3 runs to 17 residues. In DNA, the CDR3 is TGTGCCAGCAGTGGAATGCTAGGACAGGGAAGGGACACTGAAGCTTTCTTT. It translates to CASSGMLGQGRDTEAFF.

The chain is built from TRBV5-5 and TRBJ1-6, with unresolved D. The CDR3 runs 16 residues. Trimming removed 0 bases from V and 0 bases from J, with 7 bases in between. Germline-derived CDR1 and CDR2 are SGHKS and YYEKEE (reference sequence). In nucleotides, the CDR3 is TGTGCCAGCAGCTTGGGAAGGAGCTCCTATAATTCACCCCTCCACTTT. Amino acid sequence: CASSLGRSSYNSPLHF.

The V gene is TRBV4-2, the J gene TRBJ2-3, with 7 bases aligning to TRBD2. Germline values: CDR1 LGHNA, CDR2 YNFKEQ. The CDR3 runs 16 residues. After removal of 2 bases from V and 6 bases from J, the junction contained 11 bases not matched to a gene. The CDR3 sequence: CASSQIALGSGDTQYF. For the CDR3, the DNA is TGTGCCAGCAGCCAAATCGCTTTAGGTAGCGGGGATACGCAGTATTTT.

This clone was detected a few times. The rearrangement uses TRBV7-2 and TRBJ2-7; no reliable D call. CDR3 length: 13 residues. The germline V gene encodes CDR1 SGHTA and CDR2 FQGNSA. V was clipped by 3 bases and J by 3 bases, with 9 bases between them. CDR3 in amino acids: CASSFTEYYEQYF. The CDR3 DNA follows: TGTGCCAGCAGCTTCACAGAATACTACGAGCAGTACTTC.

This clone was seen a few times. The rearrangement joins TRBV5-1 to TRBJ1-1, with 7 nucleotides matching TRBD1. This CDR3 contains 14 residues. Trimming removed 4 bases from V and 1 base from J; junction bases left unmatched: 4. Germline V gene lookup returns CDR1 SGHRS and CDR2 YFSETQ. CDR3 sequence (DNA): TGCGCCAGCAGCCGACGGACAGGGAACACTGAAGCTTTCTTT. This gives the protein CASSRRTGNTEAFF.

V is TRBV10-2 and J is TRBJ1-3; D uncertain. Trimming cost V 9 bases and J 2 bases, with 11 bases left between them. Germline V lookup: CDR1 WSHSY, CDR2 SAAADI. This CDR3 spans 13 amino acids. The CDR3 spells CASTGQAGNTIYF. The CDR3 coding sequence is TGCGCCAGTACCGGCCAGGCTGGAAACACCATATATTTT.